These 9 T cell receptor beta chains originate from one sample sequenced in a study of blood T cells in healthy people across ages. A second roughly 7 to 11 cycle PCR used barcoded and J-beta primers. TCRdb used MiXCR to reprocess the 5' RACE reads, holding one entry per CDR3 protein. The sample carries 580,000 or so distinct CDR3 sequences, roughly 43% recorded once. Material: blood. The receptors were gathered from a man older than 75 in good health.

This clonotype was seen a few times. This chain connects TRBV6-2 or TRBV6-3 to TRBJ2-5; D is unresolved. The germline V gene has CDR1 MNHEY and CDR2 SVGEGT. Trimming took 2 bases from V and 2 from J, leaving 9 bases between them. This CDR3 is built from 14 residues. CDR3 in DNA: TGTGCCAGCAGTTACGAGAGGTTGCAAGAGACCCAGTACTTC. It is translated as CASSYERLQETQYF.

This chain uses TRBV20-1 with TRBJ2-1; TRBD1 might be the D (6 bases). CDR3 length equals 15 residues. From germline, CDR1 is DFQATT and CDR2 SNEGSKA (reference sequence). Trimming shortened V by 3 bases and J by 3 bases, and 15 bases separated the two germline ends. Here the CDR3 DNA reads TGCAGTGCTAGCATTGCGGGCAGGGGCTACAATGAGCAGTTCTTC. Amino acids: CSASIAGRGYNEQFF.

This clonotype has a handful of counts. The gene calls are TRBV7-9 and TRBJ1-2, with a possible D match to TRBD1 (6 bases). Germline loops: CDR1 SEHNR, CDR2 FQNEAQ (reference sequence). The CDR3 loop spans 11 amino acids. The germline V and J ends were trimmed by 4 bases and 12 bases, with 12 bases remaining between them. The CDR3 reads CASSSDRPNTF. CDR3 in DNA: TGTGCCAGCAGCTCCGACAGGCCCAACACCTTC. The whole variable domain, filled in from reference TRBV7-9 and TRBJ1-2, reads DTGVSQNPRHKITKRGQNVTFRCDPISEHNRLYWYRQTLGQGPEFLTYFQNEAQLEKSRLLSDRFSAERPKGSFSTLEIQRTEQGDSAMYLCASSSDRPNTFGSGTRLTVV.

This chain uses TRBV5-1 with TRBJ2-2; no definite D call. V was pared by 3 bases and J by 6 bases, with 6 bases between. CDR1 is SGHRS, CDR2 YFSETQ, per germline. This CDR3 region has 12 residues. The CDR3 reads CASSSQPGELFF. For the CDR3, the DNA is TGCGCCAGCAGCTCTCAGCCCGGGGAGCTGTTTTTT.

This clonotype came up a few times. V is TRBV20-1 and J is TRBJ2-7; 7 bases map to TRBD2. This CDR3 spans 15 amino acids. CDR1 and CDR2 (germline): DFQATT, SNEGSKA (reference sequence). V lost 2 bases, J lost 5 bases, and 12 bases stayed unmatched. The CDR3 coding sequence is TGCAGTGCTAGAACTGTGGCGGGAGCGAAGGACGAGCAGTACTTC. Protein sequence: CSARTVAGAKDEQYF.

This clonotype was recorded only once. The V and J genes are TRBV5-1 and TRBJ1-4, with D tentatively TRBD1 (5 bases). The germline V gene has CDR1 SGHRS and CDR2 YFSETQ. This CDR3 spans 14 amino acids. V was cut by 0 bases and J by 7 bases, with 10 bases left in between. In DNA, the CDR3 is TGCGCCAGCAGCTTGGAGGGGCTTACTGAAAAACTGTTTTTT. Its protein is CASSLEGLTEKLFF.

The chain employs TRBV20-1 and TRBJ2-1, with 9 bases that match TRBD2. The germline gives CDR1 DFQATT, CDR2 SNEGSKA (reference sequence). Trimming took 5 bases from V and 0 from J; bases not matched to a gene: 2. The CDR3 totals 14 residues. The CDR3 nucleotides read TGCAGTGCTTATAGCGGGAGCTCCTACAATGAGCAGTTCTTC. It translates to CSAYSGSSYNEQFF.

This clonotype was recorded once. CDR3 DNA sequence: TGTGCCAGCATCCCGGGGCCGGTAATCTACGAGCAGTACTTC. This encodes CASIPGPVIYEQYF. The V call is TRBV12-3 or TRBV12-4, the J call TRBJ2-5; D tentatively fits TRBD1 or TRBD2 (5 bases each). The J call may be faulty, since TRBJ2-7 better matches the DNA end. There are 14 residues in the CDR3.

This clonotype was observed many times. This chain joins TRBV29-1 and TRBJ2-5; D is uncertain. Germline V lookup: CDR1 SQVTM, CDR2 ANQGSEA. Trimming shortened V by 3 bases and J by 1 base, and 6 bases separated the two germline ends. The CDR3 spans 12 residues. The CDR3 DNA sequence: TGCAGCGTTGACAAATCCCAAGAGACCCAGTACTTC. Encoded protein: CSVDKSQETQYF.